This entry lists 14 T cell receptor beta chains sequenced from one sample in a study of cytomegalovirus exposure and HLA in healthy donors. PCR used 60 Vbeta primers and 13 Jbeta primers. TCRdb's table, derived via immunoSEQ multiplex PCR, lists solely in-frame clones and lacks some. The sample consists of some 150,000 clones, more than 65% of them appearing once. Sample: PBMCs. These receptors all stem from a woman in her twenties or thirties in good health and CMV-seronegative.

V gene TRBV19 combines with J gene TRBJ2-1, with TRBD2 matching over 7 bases. Germline-derived CDR1 and CDR2 are LNHDA and SQIVND (reference sequence). Germline trimming cut 3 bases from V and 5 bases from J; bases unmatched to any gene: 7. This CDR3 is built from 15 residues. The CDR3 region has the DNA TGTGCCAGTAGTATCCCCCGGCTAGCGGACAATGAGCAGTTCTTC. It specifies CASSIPRLADNEQFF.

The sample holds a few counts of this clone. This chain connects TRBV18 to TRBJ2-4, with 7 bases fitting TRBD1. This CDR3 spans 16 amino acids. In germline, CDR1 is KGHSH, CDR2 LQKENI. The J segment lost 9 bases and the V segment lost 4 bases, leaving 15 bases of the junction unmatched. The CDR3: CASSREQGTQTSIQYF. CDR3 DNA: TGTGCCAGCTCACGAGAACAGGGGACCCAAACGAGCATTCAGTACTTC. Supplemented by reference TRBV18 and TRBJ2-4, the full variable domain reads NAGVMQNPRHLVRRRGQEARLRCSPMKGHSHVYWYRQLPEEGLKFMVYLQKENIIDESGMPKERFSAEFPKEGPSILRIQQVVRGDSAAYFCASSREQGTQTSIQYFGAGTRLSVL.

The chain recombines TRBV19 with TRBJ1-1, with no clear D. Looked up from germline, CDR1 is LNHDA and CDR2 is SQIVND (reference sequence). The CDR3 sequence is 14 residues long. Trimming cost V 5 bases and J 5 bases, with 15 bases left between them. The chain's CDR3 is CASSAHTRETEAFF. CDR3 nucleotide sequence: TGTGCCAGTAGTGCCCACACAAGGGAGACTGAAGCTTTCTTT.

The chain recombines TRBV27 with TRBJ2-3, with D unresolved. CDR1 MNHEY and CDR2 SMNVEV come from the germline V gene (reference sequence). V was pared by 2 bases and J by 11 bases, with 14 bases between. The CDR3 is made up of 13 amino acids. CDR3 nucleotides: TGTGCCAGCAGTTTAACCCCGGGTACGGGGCAGTATTTT. Amino acids: CASSLTPGTGQYF.

J is TRBJ2-3 and V is TRBV28, with 12 nucleotides matching TRBD2. Germline CDR1 reads MDHEN; CDR2 reads SYDVKM. The trim removed 6 bases at V and 8 bases at J, leaving 18 bases unmatched. The CDR3 sequence is 18 residues long. The CDR3 is CASRLMFLAGGLDGTQYF. CDR3 nucleotide sequence: TGTGCCAGCAGACTTATGTTCCTAGCGGGGGGGCTGGATGGTACGCAGTATTTT.

The rearrangement uses TRBV19 and TRBJ2-5; D might be TRBD1 (6 bases). The CDR3 consists of 13 residues. Germline V gives CDR1 LNHDA, CDR2 SQIVND (reference sequence). The ends were cut back, 6 bases at V and 5 bases at J, with 13 bases in the middle. CDR3 region: CASSSQGDETQYF. DNA for the CDR3: TGTGCCAGTAGCTCACAGGGCGACGAGACCCAGTACTTC.

As to this clone: Additional DNA sequences in this sample encode the identical CDR3. The V call is TRBV9, the J call TRBJ2-3; TRBD2 aligns across 7 bases. Germline lookup yields CDR1 SGDLS and CDR2 YYNGEE. The junction had 4 bases not matched to a gene; V was cut back by 0 bases and J by 0 bases. CDR3 length equals 16 residues. CDR3 bases: TGTGCCAGCAGCGTAGGGGCGGGAGATAGCACAGATACGCAGTATTTT. Translated: CASSVGAGDSTDTQYF.

J is TRBJ1-2 and V is TRBV2, with a possible D match to TRBD1 (5 bases). The ends were cut back, 4 bases at V and 0 bases at J, with 9 bases in the middle. This CDR3 is 14 amino acids long. Looked up from germline, CDR1 is SNHLY and CDR2 is FYNNEI. In DNA, the CDR3 is TGTGCCAGCAGTGTAGGGGTAGCTAACTATGGCTACACCTTC. The encoded protein is CASSVGVANYGYTF. The full variable domain, rest sourced from reference TRBV2 and TRBJ1-2, is EPEVTQTPSHQVTQMGQEVILRCVPISNHLYFYWYRQILGQKVEFLVSFYNNEISEKSEIFDDQFSVERPDGSNFTLKIRSTKLEDSAMYFCASSVGVANYGYTFGSGTRLTVV.

The genes are TRBV5-4 and TRBJ2-7; 8 bases agree with TRBD2. J gave up 0 bases and V 2 bases, and 7 bases lay outside the gene matches. The CDR3 covers 16 residues. CDR1 is SGHNT and CDR2 is YYREEE in the germline V gene (reference sequence). The CDR3 is CASSLGVAGSSYEQYF. DNA for the CDR3: TGTGCCAGCAGCTTAGGGGTAGCGGGGAGCTCCTACGAGCAGTACTTC. The whole variable domain, remainder taken from reference TRBV5-4 and TRBJ2-7, is ETGVTQSPTHLIKTRGQQVTLRCSSQSGHNTVSWYQQALGQGPQFIFQYYREEENGRGNFPPRFSGLQFPNYSSELNVNALELDDSALYLCASSLGVAGSSYEQYFGPGTRLTVT.

The chain links TRBV5-4 to TRBJ2-7; perhaps TRBD2 as D (5 bases). The CDR3 spans 13 residues. Germline CDR1 reads SGHNT; CDR2 reads YYREEE (reference sequence). Trimming took 2 bases from V and 6 from J, leaving 12 bases between them. The CDR3 protein is CASSFISSREQYF. CDR3 DNA sequence: TGTGCCAGCAGCTTTATTTCTAGCCGCGAGCAGTACTTC.

The genes are TRBV19 and TRBJ2-2; 9 bases line up with TRBD2. The CDR3 is 14 residues long. The germline gives CDR1 LNHDA, CDR2 SQIVND (reference sequence). V was pared by 8 bases and J by 1 base, with 2 bases of the junction left unmatched. CDR3 sequence: CASGAGGNTGELFF. The CDR3 DNA sequence: TGTGCCAGTGGAGCGGGAGGGAACACCGGGGAGCTGTTTTTT.

The chain combines TRBV11-2 with TRBJ2-1; TRBD2 aligns across 10 bases. Germline CDR1 SGHAT, CDR2 FQNNGV. The CDR3 is 14 amino acids. The V and J ends lost 3 bases and 8 bases, in that order; junction bases with no gene match: 4. The CDR3 DNA is TGTGCCAGCAGCTTGGGACTAGCGAGGGATGAGCAGTTCTTC. Its protein product is CASSLGLARDEQFF. Variable domain in full (rest from reference TRBV11-2 and TRBJ2-1): EAGVAQSPRYKIIEKRQSVAFWCNPISGHATLYWYQQILGQGPKLLIQFQNNGVVDDSQLPKDRFSAERLKGVDSTLKIQPAKLEDSAVYLCASSLGLARDEQFFGPGTRLTVL.

The chain couples TRBV7-2 to TRBJ2-3, with a tentative D call TRBD2 (5 bases). CDR3 length: 15 residues. CDR1 is SGHTA, CDR2 FQGNSA, per germline. The V gene lost 0 bases and the J gene lost 6 bases, with 13 bases spanning the gap. The CDR3 DNA follows: TGTGCCAGCAGCTTAGCACGCGGGCACATCGATACGCAGTATTTT. This gives the protein CASSLARGHIDTQYF.

V is TRBV7-8 and J is TRBJ1-6; unclear D gene. The germline V gene encodes CDR1 SGHVS and CDR2 FQNEAQ. The V end was cut by 6 bases, the J end by 8 bases, with 14 bases between. The CDR3 runs 14 residues. The CDR3 loop reads CASSNSRRYSPLHF. In DNA, the CDR3 is TGTGCCAGCAGTAATAGCAGGAGGTATTCACCCCTCCACTTT.